The clone carrying this T cell receptor beta chain showed up many times. Antigen unknown. RNA transcripts provided the source from which TCR beta CDR3 regions were amplified. TCR CDR3 underwent first-round RT-PCR with the HTBI primer set. Each CDR3 protein is one row after TCRdb ran MiXCR on the multiplex PCR reads. This table has some 400,000 distinct CDR3 sequences, 15% to 20% appearing once. This sample was taken from a study of T cells in Graves' hyperthyroidism and ophthalmopathy. Study-wide background: Peripheral blood was obtained at initial diagnosis, preceding any treatment.

General observations from the study: Median prediction lead before ophthalmopathy onset was 6.5 months with the model. Also found in blood were most expanded thyroid clonotypes above 0.001.

This CDR3 contains 15 residues. The germline V gene has CDR1 MDHEN and CDR2 SYDVKM. Trimming shortened V by 2 bases and J by 0 bases, and 11 bases separated the two germline ends. With a duration under 2 months, the hyperthyroidism was newly diagnosed in patients aged 18 to 65. This sequence was found in a woman under 30 with Graves' hyperthyroidism. The material sequenced was blood. V gene TRBV28 combines with J gene TRBJ2-7; D call uncertain. CDR3 nucleotides: TGTGCCAGCAGTTTAGTAGAAAACTACTCCTACGAGCAGTACTTC. Translated, it gives CASSLVENYSYEQYF.